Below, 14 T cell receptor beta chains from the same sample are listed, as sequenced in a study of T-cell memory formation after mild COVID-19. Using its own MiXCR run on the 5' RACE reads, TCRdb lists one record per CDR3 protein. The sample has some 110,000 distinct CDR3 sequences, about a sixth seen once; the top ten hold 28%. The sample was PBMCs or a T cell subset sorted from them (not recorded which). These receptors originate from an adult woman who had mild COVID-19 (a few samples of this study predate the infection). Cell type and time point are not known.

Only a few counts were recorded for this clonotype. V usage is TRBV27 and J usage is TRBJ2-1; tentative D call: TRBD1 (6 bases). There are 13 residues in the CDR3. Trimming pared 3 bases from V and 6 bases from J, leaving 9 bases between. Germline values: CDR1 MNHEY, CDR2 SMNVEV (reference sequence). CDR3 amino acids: CASSFGQFNEQFF. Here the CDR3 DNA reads TGTGCCAGCAGTTTTGGACAGTTCAATGAGCAGTTCTTC.

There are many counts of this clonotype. CDR3 DNA sequence: TGTGCCAGCTCAGGGGACGATTGGGAGCAGTACTTC. Amino acid sequence: CASSGDDWEQYF. The genes are TRBV9 and TRBJ2-7, with D perhaps TRBD1 (6 bases). V lost 7 bases, J lost 7 bases, and 15 bases lay in between. The CDR3 consists of 12 residues. CDR1 and CDR2 (germline): SGDLS, YYNGEE.

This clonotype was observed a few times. Here the CDR3 DNA reads TGCGCCAGCAGCTTGACCGGGGGGGCCAATGAGCAGTTCTTC. This translates into CASSLTGGANEQFF. The chain uses TRBV5-1 and TRBJ2-1; TRBD2 matches at 8 bases. J lost 6 bases, V lost 1 base, and 3 bases had no gene match. This CDR3 region has 14 residues. The V gene's germline CDR1 is SGHRS and CDR2 YFSETQ.

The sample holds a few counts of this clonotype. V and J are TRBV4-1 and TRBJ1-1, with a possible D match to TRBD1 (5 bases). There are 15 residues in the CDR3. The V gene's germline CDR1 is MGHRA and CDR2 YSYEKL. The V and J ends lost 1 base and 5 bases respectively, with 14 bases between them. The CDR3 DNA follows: TGCGCCAGCAGCCAAGCTGACGGGACCGGGACTGAAGCTTTCTTT. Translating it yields CASSQADGTGTEAFF.

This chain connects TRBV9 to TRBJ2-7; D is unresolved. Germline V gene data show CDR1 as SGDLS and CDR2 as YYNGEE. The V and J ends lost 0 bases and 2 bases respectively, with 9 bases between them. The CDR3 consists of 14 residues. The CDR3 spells CASSVGGSAYEQYF. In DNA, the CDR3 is TGTGCCAGCAGCGTAGGGGGTTCGGCCTACGAGCAGTACTTC.

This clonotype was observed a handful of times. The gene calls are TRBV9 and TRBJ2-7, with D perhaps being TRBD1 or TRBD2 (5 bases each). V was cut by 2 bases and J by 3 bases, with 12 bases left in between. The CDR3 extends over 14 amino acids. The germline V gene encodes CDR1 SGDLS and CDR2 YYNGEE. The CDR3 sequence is CASSVGTENYEQYF. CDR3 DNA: TGTGCCAGCAGCGTTGGGACCGAAAACTACGAGCAGTACTTC.

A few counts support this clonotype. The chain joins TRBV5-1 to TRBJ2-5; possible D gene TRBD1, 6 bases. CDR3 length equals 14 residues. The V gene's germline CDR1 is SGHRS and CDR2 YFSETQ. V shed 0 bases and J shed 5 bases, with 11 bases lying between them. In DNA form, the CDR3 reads TGCGCCAGCAGCTTGGGAGGGGGTTTCGAGACCCAGTACTTC. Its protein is CASSLGGGFETQYF.

The CDR3, as DNA: TGCAGTGCCAAAGTCGGAACCACCTACGAGCAGTACTTC. Its protein product is CSAKVGTTYEQYF. This chain joins TRBV20-1 and TRBJ2-7; D unresolved. V shed 6 bases and J shed 2 bases, with 14 bases lying between them. Germline loops: CDR1 DFQATT, CDR2 SNEGSKA (reference sequence). The length of the CDR3 is 13 residues.

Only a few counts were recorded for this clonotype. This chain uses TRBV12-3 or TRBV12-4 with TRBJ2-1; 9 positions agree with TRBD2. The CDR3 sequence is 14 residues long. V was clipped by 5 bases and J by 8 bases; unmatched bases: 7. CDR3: CASSGRGGGDEQFF. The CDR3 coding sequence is TGTGCCAGCAGTGGGCGCGGGGGGGGCGATGAGCAGTTCTTC.

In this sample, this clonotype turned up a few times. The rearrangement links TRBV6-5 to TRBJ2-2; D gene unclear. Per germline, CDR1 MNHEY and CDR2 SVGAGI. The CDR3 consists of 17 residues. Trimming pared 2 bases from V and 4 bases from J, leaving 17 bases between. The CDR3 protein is CASSYKDRVSSTGELFF. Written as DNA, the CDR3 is TGTGCCAGCAGTTACAAGGATAGGGTTTCGAGCACCGGGGAGCTGTTTTTT.

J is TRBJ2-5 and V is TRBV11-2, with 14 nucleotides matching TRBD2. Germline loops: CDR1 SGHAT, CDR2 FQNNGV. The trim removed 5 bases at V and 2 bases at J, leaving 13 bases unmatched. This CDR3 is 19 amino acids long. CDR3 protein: CASSANRLAGGPRQETQYF. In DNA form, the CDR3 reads TGTGCCAGCAGCGCTAACCGACTAGCGGGAGGGCCGAGGCAAGAGACCCAGTACTTC.

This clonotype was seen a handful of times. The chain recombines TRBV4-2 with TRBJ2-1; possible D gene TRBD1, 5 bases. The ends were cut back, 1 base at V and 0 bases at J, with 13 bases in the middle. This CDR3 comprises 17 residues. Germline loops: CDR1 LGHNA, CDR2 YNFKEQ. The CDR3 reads CASSQGRAVSSYNEQFF. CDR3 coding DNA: TGTGCCAGCAGCCAAGGCAGGGCGGTTAGCTCCTACAATGAGCAGTTCTTC.

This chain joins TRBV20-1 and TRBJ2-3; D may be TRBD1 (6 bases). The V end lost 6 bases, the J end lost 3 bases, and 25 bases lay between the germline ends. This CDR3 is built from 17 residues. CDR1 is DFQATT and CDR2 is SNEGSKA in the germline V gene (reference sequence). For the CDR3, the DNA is TGCAGTGCCGAACACAACAGGGCGGCAGAGTATACAGATACGCAGTATTTT. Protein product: CSAEHNRAAEYTDTQYF.

This CDR3 reads CASSATGGDGYTF. The CDR3 DNA reads TGTGCCAGCAGTGCGACAGGGGGCGATGGCTACACCTTC. The chain recombines TRBV2 with TRBJ1-2; 10 bases fit TRBD1. The CDR3 contains 13 residues. Per germline, CDR1 SNHLY and CDR2 FYNNEI. Trimming took 4 bases from V and 6 from J; bases not matched to a gene: 2.